These T cell receptor beta chains were read from a single sample in a study of T cell changes during pregnancy in multiple sclerosis. Here immunoSEQ multiplex PCR was the method, and the copy in TCRdb shows in-frame clones only, minus some. The table records approximately 100,000 clones, around 94% of them present only once. Sequencing used peripheral blood, obtained in the second trimester of pregnancy. These receptors were collected from a female donor with multiple sclerosis, enrolled in a pregnancy study. Both conserved end residues are part of each CDR3. A D gene is named only where the DNA matches it firmly. Rows may omit the clone size; those that give it use once, few, many or a size class.

TRBV2	TRBD1	TRBJ2-7	-	CASRGQGYVYEQYF	TGTGCCAGCAGGGGACAGGGTTACGTCTACGAGCAGTACTTC
TRBV6-5	-	TRBJ2-1	-	CASSSSSSYNEQFF	TGTGCCAGCAGTAGTTCGAGCTCCTACAATGAGCAGTTCTTC
TRBV1	-	TRBJ2-7	-	CTSSQAGSGGPQSSYEQYF	TGCACCAGCAGCCAGGCGGGGAGCGGGGGGCCTCAGAGCTCCTACGAGCAGTACTTC
TRBV7-8	-	TRBJ2-7	-	CASSESEGGRVDIYEQYF	TGTGCCAGCAGCGAATCGGAGGGGGGGCGAGTTGATATTTACGAGCAGTACTTC
TRBV6-1	-	TRBJ1-2	-	CASSEEGQGGYGYTF	TGTGCCAGCAGTGAAGAAGGTCAGGGAGGCTATGGCTACACCTTC
TRBV18	TRBD1	TRBJ1-2	-	CASSLSRTGLDGYTF	TGTGCCAGCTCCCTCAGTCGGACAGGGTTGGATGGCTACACCTTC
TRBV27	-	TRBJ1-5	-	CASSPDGGKPQHF	TGTGCCAGCAGTCCCGACGGGGGGAAGCCCCAGCATTTT
TRBV6-1	TRBD2	TRBJ2-1	once	CASSGLASYNEQFF	TGTGCCAGCAGCGGACTAGCCTCTTACAATGAGCAGTTCTTC
TRBV30	TRBD1	TRBJ1-2	-	CAWSGRGPLLYGYTF	TGTGCCTGGAGCGGCAGGGGGCCTTTGCTCTATGGCTACACCTTC
TRBV30	-	TRBJ2-2	-	CAWSIGENTGELFF	TGTGCCTGGAGTATAGGGGAGAACACCGGGGAGCTGTTTTTT
TRBV19	TRBD1	TRBJ2-7	-	CASSPGTGTYEQYF	TGTGCCAGTAGTCCCGGGACAGGAACCTACGAGCAGTACTTC
TRBV7-2	-	TRBJ1-4	-	CASSSDRLGEKLFF	TGTGCCAGCAGCTCCGACAGGCTCGGCGAAAAACTGTTTTTT
TRBV5-1	-	TRBJ1-4	-	CASSLFRATNEKLFF	TGCGCCAGCAGCTTGTTCAGGGCAACTAATGAAAAACTGTTTTTT
TRBV7-9	-	TRBJ2-7	-	CASSLERYEQYF	TGTGCCAGCAGCTTAGAGCGCTACGAGCAGTACTTC
TRBV10-3	TRBD1	TRBJ2-7	-	CAISNRGTANSYEQYF	TGTGCCATCAGCAACAGAGGGACAGCCAACTCCTACGAGCAGTACTTC
TRBV28	TRBD2	TRBJ2-6	-	CASRPIAGEPSGANVLTF	TGTGCCAGCCGGCCGATCGCGGGGGAACCCTCTGGGGCCAACGTCCTGACTTTC
TRBV15	-	TRBJ1-2	once	CATSSAQNYGYTF	TGTGCCACCAGCAGCGCACAAAACTATGGCTACACCTTC
TRBV28	TRBD1	TRBJ1-5	-	CASSPGTESQPQHF	TGTGCCAGCAGTCCAGGGACAGAGTCTCAGCCCCAGCATTTT
TRBV9	TRBD1	TRBJ1-1	-	CASSVGGTGVVFTEAFF	TGTGCCAGCAGCGTCGGGGGGACAGGGGTTGTCTTCACTGAAGCTTTCTTT
TRBV7-9	TRBD1	TRBJ1-5	-	CASSLQVQGAGNQPQHF	TGTGCCAGCAGCTTACAAGTACAGGGGGCGGGCAATCAGCCCCAGCATTTT
TRBV7-3	TRBD2	TRBJ2-1	-	CASSPRGTSGGAVYNEQFF	TGTGCCAGCAGCCCCCGGGGGACTAGCGGGGGGGCAGTGTACAATGAGCAGTTCTTC
TRBV11-3	-	TRBJ2-1	-	CASSSAVTPYNEQFF	TGTGCCAGCAGCTCGGCGGTGACTCCCTACAATGAGCAGTTCTTC
TRBV10-3	-	TRBJ2-1	once	CAISARTAEGEQFF	TGTGCCATCAGTGCCCGGACAGCAGAGGGTGAGCAGTTCTTC
TRBV5-1	TRBD1	TRBJ1-1	-	CASSLGGAGDTEAFF	TGCGCCAGCAGCTTAGGGGGCGCCGGGGACACTGAAGCTTTCTTT
TRBV5-1	-	TRBJ2-1	-	CASSLGAGSYNEQFF	TGCGCCAGCAGCTTGGGGGCGGGATCCTACAATGAGCAGTTCTTC
TRBV18	-	TRBJ2-3	-	CASCTSAGAADTQYF	TGTGCCAGCTGTACTAGTGCGGGCGCTGCAGATACGCAGTATTTT
TRBV5-4	TRBD2	TRBJ2-5	-	CASSLASGQETQYF	TGTGCCAGCAGCTTGGCTAGCGGCCAAGAGACCCAGTACTTC
TRBV19	TRBD1	TRBJ1-6	-	CASSIAAQGAWNSPLHF	TGTGCCAGTAGTATAGCTGCTCAGGGGGCTTGGAATTCACCCCTCCACTTT
TRBV10-1	-	TRBJ2-7	-	CASSESGRVGYEQYF	TGCGCCAGCAGTGAGTCTGGCAGGGTGGGCTACGAGCAGTACTTC
TRBV11-2	TRBD1	TRBJ1-1	-	CASSFGTGSEAFF	TGTGCCAGCAGCTTCGGGACAGGAAGTGAAGCTTTCTTT
TRBV5-1	TRBD2	TRBJ2-5	-	CASSSLAGAETQYF	TGCGCCAGCAGCTCCCTAGCGGGGGCAGAGACCCAGTACTTC
TRBV7-3	-	TRBJ1-6	-	CASSWGLDSPLHF	TGTGCCAGCAGCTGGGGACTCGACTCACCCCTCCACTTT
TRBV11-2	-	TRBJ2-1	-	CASSYGEQFF	TGTGCCAGCAGCTACGGTGAGCAGTTCTTC
TRBV11-2	-	TRBJ1-1	-	CASRPTWGQANTEAFF	TGTGCCAGCAGACCCACCTGGGGGCAGGCGAACACTGAAGCTTTCTTT
TRBV11-2	TRBD1	TRBJ1-2	few	CASSPTGVKIGYTF	TGTGCCAGCAGCCCTACAGGGGTAAAGATTGGCTACACCTTC